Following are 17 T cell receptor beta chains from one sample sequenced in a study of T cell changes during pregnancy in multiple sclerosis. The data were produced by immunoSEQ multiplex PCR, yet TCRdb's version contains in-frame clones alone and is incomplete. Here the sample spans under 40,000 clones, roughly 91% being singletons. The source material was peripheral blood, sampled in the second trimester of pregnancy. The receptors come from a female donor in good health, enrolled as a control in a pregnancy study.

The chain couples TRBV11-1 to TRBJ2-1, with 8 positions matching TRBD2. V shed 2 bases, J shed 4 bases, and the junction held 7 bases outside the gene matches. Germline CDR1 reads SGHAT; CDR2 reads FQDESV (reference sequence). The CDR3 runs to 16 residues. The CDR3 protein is CASSLRRGAGYNEQFF. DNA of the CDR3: TGTGCCAGCAGCTTAAGGCGGGGGGCGGGGTACAATGAGCAGTTCTTC.

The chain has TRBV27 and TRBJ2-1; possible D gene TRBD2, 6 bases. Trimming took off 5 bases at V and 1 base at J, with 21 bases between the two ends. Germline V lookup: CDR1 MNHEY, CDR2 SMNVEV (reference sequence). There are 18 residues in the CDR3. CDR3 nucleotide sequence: TGTGCCAGCAGTCCCCGAGCGGTGGGACTGCTATCCTACAATGAGCAGTTCTTC. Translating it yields CASSPRAVGLLSYNEQFF.

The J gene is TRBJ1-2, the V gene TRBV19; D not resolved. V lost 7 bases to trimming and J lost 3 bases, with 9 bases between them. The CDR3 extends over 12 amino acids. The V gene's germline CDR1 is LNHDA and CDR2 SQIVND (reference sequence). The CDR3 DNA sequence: TGTGCCAGTAATAGGGAGGACTATGGCTACACCTTC. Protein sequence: CASNREDYGYTF. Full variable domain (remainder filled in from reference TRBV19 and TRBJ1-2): DGGITQSPKYLFRKEGQNVTLSCEQNLNHDAMYWYRQDPGQGLRLIYYSQIVNDFQKGDIAEGYSVSREKKESFPLTVTSAQKNPTAFYLCASNREDYGYTFGSGTRLTVV.

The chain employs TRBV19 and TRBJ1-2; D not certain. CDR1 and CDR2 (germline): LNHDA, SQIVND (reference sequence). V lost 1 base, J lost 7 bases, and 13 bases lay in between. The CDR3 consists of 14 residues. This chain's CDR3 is CASSIVGGQPGYTF. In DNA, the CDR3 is TGTGCCAGTAGTATAGTGGGAGGGCAACCTGGCTACACCTTC.

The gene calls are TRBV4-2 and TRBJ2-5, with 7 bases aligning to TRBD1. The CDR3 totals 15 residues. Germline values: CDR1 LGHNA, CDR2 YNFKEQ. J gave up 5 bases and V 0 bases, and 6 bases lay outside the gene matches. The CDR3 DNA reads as TGTGCCAGCAGCCAAGATCTTCTAGGGGGCGAGACCCAGTACTTC. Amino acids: CASSQDLLGGETQYF.

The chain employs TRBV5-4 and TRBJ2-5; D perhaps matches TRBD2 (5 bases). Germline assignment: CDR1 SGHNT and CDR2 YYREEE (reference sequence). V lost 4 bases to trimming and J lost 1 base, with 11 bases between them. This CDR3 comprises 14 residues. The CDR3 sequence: CASSRGLAQETQYF. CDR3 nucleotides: TGTGCCAGCAGCCGAGGACTCGCCCAAGAGACCCAGTACTTC.

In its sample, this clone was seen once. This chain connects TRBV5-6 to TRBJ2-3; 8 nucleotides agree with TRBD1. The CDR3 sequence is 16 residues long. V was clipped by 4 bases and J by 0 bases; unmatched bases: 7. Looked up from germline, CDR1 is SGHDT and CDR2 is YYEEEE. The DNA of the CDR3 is TGTGCCAGCAGCCGGTCCGGGACAGGAAGCACAGATACGCAGTATTTT. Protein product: CASSRSGTGSTDTQYF.

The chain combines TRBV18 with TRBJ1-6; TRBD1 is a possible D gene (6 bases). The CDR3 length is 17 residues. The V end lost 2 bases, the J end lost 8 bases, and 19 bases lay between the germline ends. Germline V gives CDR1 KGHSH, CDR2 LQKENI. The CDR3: CASSPSVGNRAHSPLHF. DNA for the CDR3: TGTGCCAGCTCACCATCGGTAGGAAACAGGGCACATTCACCCCTCCACTTT.

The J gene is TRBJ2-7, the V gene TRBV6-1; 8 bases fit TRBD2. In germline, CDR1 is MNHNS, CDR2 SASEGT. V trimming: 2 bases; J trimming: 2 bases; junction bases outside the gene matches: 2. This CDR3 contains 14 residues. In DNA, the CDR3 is TGTGCCAGCAGTGAATCGGGAGGGCCCTACGAGCAGTACTTC. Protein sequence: CASSESGGPYEQYF.

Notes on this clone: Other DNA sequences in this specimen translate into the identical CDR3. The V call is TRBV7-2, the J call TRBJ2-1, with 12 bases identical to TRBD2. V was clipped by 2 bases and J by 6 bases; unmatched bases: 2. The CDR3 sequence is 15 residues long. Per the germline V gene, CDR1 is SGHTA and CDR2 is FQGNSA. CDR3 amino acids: CASSLLAGGGNEQFF. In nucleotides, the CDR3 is TGTGCCAGCAGCTTACTAGCGGGAGGGGGCAATGAGCAGTTCTTC. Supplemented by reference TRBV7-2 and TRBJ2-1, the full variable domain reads GAGVSQSPSNKVTEKGKDVELRCDPISGHTALYWYRQSLGQGLEFLIYFQGNSAPDKSGLPSDRFSAERTGGSVSTLTIQRTQQEDSAVYLCASSLLAGGGNEQFFGPGTRLTVL.

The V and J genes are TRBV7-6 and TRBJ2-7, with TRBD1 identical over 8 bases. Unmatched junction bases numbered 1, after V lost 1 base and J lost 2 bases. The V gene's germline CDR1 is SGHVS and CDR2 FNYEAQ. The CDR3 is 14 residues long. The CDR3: CASSLGGQAYEQYF. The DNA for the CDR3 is TGTGCCAGCAGCTTAGGGGGACAGGCCTACGAGCAGTACTTC.

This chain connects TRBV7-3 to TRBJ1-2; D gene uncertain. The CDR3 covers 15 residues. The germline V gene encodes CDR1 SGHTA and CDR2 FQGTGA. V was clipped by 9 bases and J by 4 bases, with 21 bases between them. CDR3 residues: CASPHSTFLLYGYTF. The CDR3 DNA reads TGTGCCAGTCCCCACTCCACCTTTCTTCTCTATGGCTACACCTTC.

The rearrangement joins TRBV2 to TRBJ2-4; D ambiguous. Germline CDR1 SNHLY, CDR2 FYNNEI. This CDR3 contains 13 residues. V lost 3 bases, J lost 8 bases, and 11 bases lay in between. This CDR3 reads CASSDGVGDIQYF. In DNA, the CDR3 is TGTGCCAGCAGTGATGGAGTTGGCGACATTCAGTACTTC.

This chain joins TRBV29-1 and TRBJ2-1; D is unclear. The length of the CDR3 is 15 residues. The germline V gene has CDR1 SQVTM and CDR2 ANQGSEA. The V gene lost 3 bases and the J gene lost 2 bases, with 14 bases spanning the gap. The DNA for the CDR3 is TGCAGCGTTGAGGGTAGACTCGCCACCTACAATGAGCAGTTCTTC. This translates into CSVEGRLATYNEQFF.

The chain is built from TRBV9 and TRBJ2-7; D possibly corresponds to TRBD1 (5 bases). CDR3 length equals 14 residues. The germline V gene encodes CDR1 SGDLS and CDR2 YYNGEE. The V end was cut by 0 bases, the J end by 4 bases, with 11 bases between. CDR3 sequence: CASSVGDRKYEQYF. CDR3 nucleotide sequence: TGTGCCAGCAGCGTAGGCGACAGAAAGTACGAGCAGTACTTC.

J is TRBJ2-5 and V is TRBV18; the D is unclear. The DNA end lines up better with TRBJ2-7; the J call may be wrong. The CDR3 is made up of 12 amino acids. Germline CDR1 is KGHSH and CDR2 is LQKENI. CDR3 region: CASSPQDYEQYF. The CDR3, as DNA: TGTGCCAGCTCACCACAGGACTACGAGCAGTACTTC.

The CDR3 region has the DNA TGTGCCATCAGTGTAGGAGGAGACCAGCCCCAGCATTTT. This translates into CAISVGGDQPQHF. The V call is TRBV10-3, the J call TRBJ1-5; no clear D gene. The CDR3 is 13 amino acids. Germline V CDR1 and CDR2: ENHRY, SYGVKD. V was pared by 4 bases and J by 7 bases, with 11 bases between.